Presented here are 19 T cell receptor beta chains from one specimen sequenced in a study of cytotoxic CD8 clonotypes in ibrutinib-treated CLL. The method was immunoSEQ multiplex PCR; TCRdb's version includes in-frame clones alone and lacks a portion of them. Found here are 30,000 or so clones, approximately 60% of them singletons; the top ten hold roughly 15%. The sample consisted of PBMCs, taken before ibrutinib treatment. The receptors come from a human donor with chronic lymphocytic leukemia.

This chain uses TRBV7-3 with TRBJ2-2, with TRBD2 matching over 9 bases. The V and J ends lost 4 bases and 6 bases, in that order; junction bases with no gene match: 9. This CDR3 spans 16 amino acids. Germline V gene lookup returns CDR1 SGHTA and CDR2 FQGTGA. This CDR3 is CASSSMERGAAGELFF. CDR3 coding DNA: TGTGCCAGCAGCTCCATGGAGCGGGGGGCCGCCGGGGAGCTGTTTTTT.

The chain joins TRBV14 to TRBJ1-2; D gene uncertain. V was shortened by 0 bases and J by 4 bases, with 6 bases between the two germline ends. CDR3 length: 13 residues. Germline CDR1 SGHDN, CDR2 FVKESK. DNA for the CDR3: TGTGCCAGCAGCCAAGATCTCGGCTATGGCTACACCTTC. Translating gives CASSQDLGYGYTF.

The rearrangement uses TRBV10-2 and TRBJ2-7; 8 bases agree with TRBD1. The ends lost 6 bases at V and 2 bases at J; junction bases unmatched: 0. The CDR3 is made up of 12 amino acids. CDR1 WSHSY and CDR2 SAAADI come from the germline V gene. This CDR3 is CASRQGAYEQYF. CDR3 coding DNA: TGCGCCAGCAGACAGGGGGCCTACGAGCAGTACTTC.

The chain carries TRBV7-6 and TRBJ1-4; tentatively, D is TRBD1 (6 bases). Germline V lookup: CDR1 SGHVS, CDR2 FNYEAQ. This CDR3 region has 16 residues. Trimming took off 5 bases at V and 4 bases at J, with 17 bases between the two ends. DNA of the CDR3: TGTGCCAGCAGCACGCAACCTCAGGGGTTTAATGAAAAACTGTTTTTT. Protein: CASSTQPQGFNEKLFF.

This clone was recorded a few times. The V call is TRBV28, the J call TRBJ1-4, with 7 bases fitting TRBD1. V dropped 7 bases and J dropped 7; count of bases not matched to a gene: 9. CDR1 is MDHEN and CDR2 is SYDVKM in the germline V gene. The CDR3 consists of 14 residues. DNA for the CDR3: TGTGCCAGCACCAAGACAGGGAGGGGTGAAAAACTGTTTTTT. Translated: CASTKTGRGEKLFF.

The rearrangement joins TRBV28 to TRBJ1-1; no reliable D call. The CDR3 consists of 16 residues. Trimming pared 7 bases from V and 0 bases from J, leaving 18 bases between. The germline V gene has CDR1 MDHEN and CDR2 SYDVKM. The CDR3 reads CASISPSGVMNTEAFF. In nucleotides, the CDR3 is TGTGCCAGCATCTCCCCGAGTGGGGTCATGAACACTGAAGCTTTCTTT. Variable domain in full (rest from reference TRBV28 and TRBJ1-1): DVKVTQSSRYLVKRTGEKVFLECVQDMDHENMFWYRQDPGLGLRLIYFSYDVKMKEKGDIPEGYSVSREKKERFSLILESASTNQTSMYLCASISPSGVMNTEAFFGQGTRLTVV.

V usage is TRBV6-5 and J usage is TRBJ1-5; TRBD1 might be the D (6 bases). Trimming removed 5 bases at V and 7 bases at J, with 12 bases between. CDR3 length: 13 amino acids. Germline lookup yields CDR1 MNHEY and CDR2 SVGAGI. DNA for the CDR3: TGTGCCAGCAGTACAGGGAACCAACAGCCCCAGCATTTT. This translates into CASSTGNQQPQHF.

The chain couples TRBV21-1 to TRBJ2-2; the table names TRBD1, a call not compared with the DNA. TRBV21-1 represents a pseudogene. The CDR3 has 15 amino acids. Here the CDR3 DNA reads TGTGCCAGCCCCAAGGGGTCAACGAACACCGGGGAGCTGTTTTTT. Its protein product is CASPKGSTNTGELFF.

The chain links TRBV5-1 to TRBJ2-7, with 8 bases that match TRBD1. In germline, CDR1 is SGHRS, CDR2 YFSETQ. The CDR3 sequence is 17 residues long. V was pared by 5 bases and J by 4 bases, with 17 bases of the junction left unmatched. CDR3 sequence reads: CASSYSPPTGVPYEQYF. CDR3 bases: TGCGCCAGCAGTTACTCTCCCCCGACAGGGGTCCCTTACGAGCAGTACTTC.

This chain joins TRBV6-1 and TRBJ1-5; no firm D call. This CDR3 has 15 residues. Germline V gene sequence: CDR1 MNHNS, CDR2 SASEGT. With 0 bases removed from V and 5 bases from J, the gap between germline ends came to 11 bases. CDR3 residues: CASSEATLTYQPQHF. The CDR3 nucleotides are TGTGCCAGCAGTGAAGCAACGTTAACTTATCAGCCCCAGCATTTT.

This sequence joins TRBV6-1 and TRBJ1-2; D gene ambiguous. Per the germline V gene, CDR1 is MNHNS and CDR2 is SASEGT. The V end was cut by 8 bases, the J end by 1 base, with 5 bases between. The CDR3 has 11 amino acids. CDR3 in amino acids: CASGFNYGYTF. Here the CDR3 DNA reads TGTGCCAGCGGATTTAACTATGGCTACACCTTC.

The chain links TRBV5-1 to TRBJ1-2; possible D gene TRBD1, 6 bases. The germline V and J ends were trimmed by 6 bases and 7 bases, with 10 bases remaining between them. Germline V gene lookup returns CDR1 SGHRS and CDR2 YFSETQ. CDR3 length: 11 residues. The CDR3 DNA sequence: TGCGCCAGCACCCTGGGGGCTGGCTACACCTTC. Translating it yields CASTLGAGYTF.

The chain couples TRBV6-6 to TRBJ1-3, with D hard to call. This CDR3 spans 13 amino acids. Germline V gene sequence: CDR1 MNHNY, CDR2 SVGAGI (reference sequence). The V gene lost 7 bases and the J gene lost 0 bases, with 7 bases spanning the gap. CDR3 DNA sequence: TGTGCCAGCACCTCCGTCTCTGGAAACACCATATATTTT. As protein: CASTSVSGNTIYF.

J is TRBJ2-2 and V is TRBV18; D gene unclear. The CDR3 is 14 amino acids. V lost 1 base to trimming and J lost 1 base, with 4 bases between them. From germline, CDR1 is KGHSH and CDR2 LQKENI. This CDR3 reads CASSPLENTGELFF. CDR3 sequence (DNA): TGTGCCAGCTCACCACTTGAGAACACCGGGGAGCTGTTTTTT.

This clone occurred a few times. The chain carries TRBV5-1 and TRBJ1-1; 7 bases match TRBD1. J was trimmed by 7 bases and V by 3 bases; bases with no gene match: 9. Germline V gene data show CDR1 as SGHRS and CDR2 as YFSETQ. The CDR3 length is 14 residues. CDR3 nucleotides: TGCGCCAGCAGCTACCCGACAGGGCTTGGTGAAGCTTTCTTT. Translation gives CASSYPTGLGEAFF. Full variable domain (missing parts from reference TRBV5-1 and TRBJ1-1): KAGVTQTPRYLIKTRGQQVTLSCSPISGHRSVSWYQQTPGQGLQFLFEYFSETQRNKGNFPGRFSGRQFSNSRSEMNVSTLELGDSALYLCASSYPTGLGEAFFGQGTRLTVV.

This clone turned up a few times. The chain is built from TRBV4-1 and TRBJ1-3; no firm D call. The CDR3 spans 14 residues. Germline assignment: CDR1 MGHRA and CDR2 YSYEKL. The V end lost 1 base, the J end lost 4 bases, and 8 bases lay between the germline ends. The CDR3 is CASSQGRFGNTIYF. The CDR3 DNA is TGCGCCAGCAGCCAAGGCAGGTTCGGAAACACCATATATTTT.

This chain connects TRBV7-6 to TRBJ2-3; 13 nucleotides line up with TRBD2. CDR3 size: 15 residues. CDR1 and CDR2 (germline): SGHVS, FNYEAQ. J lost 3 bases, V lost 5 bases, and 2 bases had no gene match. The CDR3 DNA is TGTGCCAGCAGCCGGACTAGCGGGAGTACAGATACGCAGTATTTT. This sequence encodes CASSRTSGSTDTQYF.

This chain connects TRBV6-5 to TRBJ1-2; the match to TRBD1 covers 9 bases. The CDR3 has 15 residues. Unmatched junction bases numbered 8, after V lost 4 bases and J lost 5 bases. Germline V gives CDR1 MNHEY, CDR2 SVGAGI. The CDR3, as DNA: TGTGCCAGCAGTTCCTACGGACAGGGGTTATATGGCTACACCTTC. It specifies CASSSYGQGLYGYTF.

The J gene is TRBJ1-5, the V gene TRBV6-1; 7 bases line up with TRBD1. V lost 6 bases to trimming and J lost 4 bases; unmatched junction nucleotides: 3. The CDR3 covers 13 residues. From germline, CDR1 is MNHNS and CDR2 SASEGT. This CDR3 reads CASRVTGNQPQHF. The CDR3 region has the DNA TGTGCCAGCAGGGTGACAGGGAATCAGCCCCAGCATTTT.